There are many counts of the clone carrying this T cell receptor beta chain. The antigen is undetermined. These data belong to a study of neurological immune-mediated disorders. Germline-derived CDR1 and CDR2 are DFQATT and SNEGSKA (reference sequence). This CDR3 comprises 15 residues. The junction had 12 bases not matched to a gene; V was cut back by 6 bases and J by 6 bases. 5'RACE with 10-nucleotide random UMIs produced the cDNA. TCRdb called the 5' RACE reads again in MiXCR, with one record for every CDR3 protein. Altogether about 92,000 distinct CDR3 sequences are present, 3% to 4.5% being singletons, with the ten largest covering less than 3.5%. Study-level points and caveats: Among 34 multiple sclerosis patients, 18 had repertoires that phylogenetic grouping placed in one related-CDR3 cluster, a possible signature. Across subjects, expanded clones had no CDR3 amino acid sequences in common, pointing to private repertoires in all groups.

Unsorted libraries were prepared from 2 million PBMCs that had been stored at -80 C. The clonotype was recovered from a woman in her fifties or sixties with multiple sclerosis. This chain joins TRBV20-1 and TRBJ2-1, with 9 positions matching TRBD2. Sequenced sample: PBMCs. The CDR3 DNA reads as TGCAGTGCCCCCACCCTAGCTAGCGGGGCCAATGAGCAGTTCTTC. This codes for CSAPTLASGANEQFF.